This TCR beta chain came from a study of response to subunit inactivated influenza vaccine (dated by TCRdb to 2017 to 2018). Regarding the study in general: To follow how T cells responded to a trivalent subunit inactivated influenza vaccine, the researchers relied on deep quantitative profiling of the T cell receptor repertoire.

About this clonotype: Its antigen is still unknown. Within one base of it there is no much larger clone, and no base qualities were kept.

V and J are trimmed by 4 bases and 2 bases, and the gene matches miss 6 bases of the junction. The CDR3, cysteine through phenylalanine, is 15 amino acids long. The kept DNA is CDR3 alone, 45 bases in frame from the first base. The germline V gene sets CDR1 to SNHLY and CDR2 to FYNNEI. General findings and caveats noted by the study authors: The authors proposed that each seasonal influenza vaccination may bring in only a limited number of new T cells.

The library was produced with RT-PCR. Sequencing was carried out with an Illumina HiSeq 2500. TCRdb applied fastp at Q25 and MiXCR to the public reads, then kept only in-frame beta chains. Each CDR3 protein gets just one entry, which takes the most common genes and DNA from the rows behind it. The sample table contains 650,000 or so distinct CDR3 sequences; only one count was recorded for 14% of them. Jointly, the top ten make up 7.5% to 9% of the sample. Recombination connected TRBV2 to TRBJ2-7; TRBD1 agrees with 9 junctional bases. The TCR sequence derives from a man aged 45-60 years who received an inactivated influenza vaccine. Donor details come from another sample of the same person, matched by shared clones. The sample consisted of PBMCs from blood, taken 14 to 15 days before vaccination. The bases are TGTGCCAGCAGTGTCGGGACAGGGTCGACCTACGAGCAGTACTTC. This codes for CASSVGTGSTYEQYF. The CDR3 plus the reference TRBV2 and TRBJ2-7 genes for the other parts give the full variable domain: EPEVTQTPSHQVTQMGQEVILRCVPISNHLYFYWYRQILGQKVEFLVSFYNNEISEKSEIFDDQFSVERPDGSNFTLKIRSTKLEDSAMYFCASSVGTGSTYEQYFGPGTRLTVT.